This T cell receptor beta chain came from a study of T cells in Graves' hyperthyroidism and ophthalmopathy. Looking at the study overall: The blood sample was taken at first diagnosis, before treatment began.

Researchers took RNA transcripts and amplified the TCR beta CDR3 regions from them. The TCR CDR3 first-round RT-PCR relied on the HTBI primer set. Using its own MiXCR run on the multiplex PCR reads, TCRdb lists one record per CDR3 protein. Among around 620,000 distinct CDR3 sequences listed, over 12% were seen once. Only a few counts were recorded for this clonotype. Its antigen is unknown. Study conclusions and caveats: From stable hyperthyroidism, ophthalmopathy was set apart by a 13 V-J model. The model's output predicted ophthalmopathy at a median of about 6.5 months prior to onset.

Fresh 10 ml peripheral blood yielded PBMCs. Material for sequencing was blood. The sequence was obtained from a woman aged 18-29 years with Graves' ophthalmopathy.

The CDR3, as DNA: TGTGCCAGCAAGGGGGACACGTATGCTAAAAACATTCAGTACTTC. Protein: CASKGDTYAKNIQYF. This chain uses TRBV6-2 or TRBV6-3 with TRBJ2-4, with a weak D call TRBD1 (6 bases). CDR1 is MNHEY and CDR2 is SVGEGT in the germline V gene. The V end lost 7 bases, the J end lost 4 bases, and 17 bases lay between the germline ends. CDR3 length equals 15 residues.